This TCR beta chain was sequenced in a study of OX40 agonist ivuxolimab in advanced cancers. Study findings and constraints: The study observed clonal expansion of CD4+ and CD8+ blood T cells by week 6 at 0.1 to 3.0 mg/kg.

Assay used: immunoSEQ multiplex PCR; TCRdb lists only in-frame clones, some missing. The table has about 86,000 clones, approximately 88% seen once. Germline-derived CDR1 and CDR2 are SGHTA and FQGTGA. This CDR3 has 13 residues. V shed 5 bases and J 5 bases; nucleotides not matched to a gene: 3. This clone has just one count. Antigen specificity is unknown. This rearrangement joins TRBV7-3 to TRBJ2-5, with 9 bases identical to TRBD1. Sequencing was performed on CD4+ or CD8+ T cells sorted from blood, taken in a trial of the OX40 agonist ivuxolimab. The TCR was taken from an adult with an advanced solid tumor such as melanoma, head and neck, liver or kidney cancer. The CDR3 spells CASSRGQGETQYF. The CDR3 bases are TGTGCCAGCAGCCGGGGACAGGGCGAGACCCAGTACTTC.